The sequence of this T cell receptor beta chain was determined in a study of T cells in Graves' hyperthyroidism and ophthalmopathy. This clonotype was seen many times. Antigen: not known. CDR1 is MDHEN and CDR2 is SYDVKM in the germline V gene. The CDR3 spans 14 residues. V lost 5 bases and J lost 5, with 13 bases in between. Individuals with ophthalmopathy presented a Clinical Activity Score of at least 3, a NOSPECS grade of at least 4 and a duration under 3 months. Exclusion of patients followed from uncontrolled infection, other autoimmune disease, pregnancy or lactation. Amplification of TCR beta CDR3 regions used RNA as the template. Researchers ran a first-round RT-PCR on the TCR CDR3 using the HTBI primer set. One entry per CDR3 protein, called by TCRdb with MiXCR from the multiplex PCR reads. This repertoire shows 660,000 or so distinct CDR3 sequences, roughly 20% found once; its top ten account for around a third.

Study findings and constraints: Researchers report that a 13 V-J model separated ophthalmopathy from stable hyperthyroidism. Most expanded thyroid clonotypes above 0.001 recurred in blood.

The V and J genes are TRBV28 and TRBJ1-5, with TRBD1 as a possible D gene (6 bases). The sequence was obtained from a man in his thirties or forties with Graves' ophthalmopathy. Sequencing input: blood. CDR3 coding DNA: TGTGCCAGCAGTCCGGGGGGGCCCTATCAGCCCCAGCATTTT. It specifies CASSPGGPYQPQHF.